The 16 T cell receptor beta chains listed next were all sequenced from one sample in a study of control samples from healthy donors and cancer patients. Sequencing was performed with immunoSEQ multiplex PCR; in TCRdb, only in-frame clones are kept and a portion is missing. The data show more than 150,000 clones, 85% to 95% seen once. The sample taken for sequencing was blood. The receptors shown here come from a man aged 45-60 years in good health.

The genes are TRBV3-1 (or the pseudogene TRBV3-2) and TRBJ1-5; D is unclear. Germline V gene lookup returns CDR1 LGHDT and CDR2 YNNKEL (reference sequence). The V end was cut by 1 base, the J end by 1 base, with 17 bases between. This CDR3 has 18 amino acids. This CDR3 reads CASSQVEATGLSNQPQHF. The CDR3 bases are TGTGCCAGCAGCCAAGTTGAGGCCACCGGCCTAAGCAATCAGCCCCAGCATTTT.

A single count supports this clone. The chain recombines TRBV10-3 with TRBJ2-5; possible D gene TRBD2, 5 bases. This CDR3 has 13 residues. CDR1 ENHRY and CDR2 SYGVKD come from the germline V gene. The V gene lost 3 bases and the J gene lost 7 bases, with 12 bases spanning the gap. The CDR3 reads CAISDRGVGTQYF. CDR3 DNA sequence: TGTGCCATCAGTGATCGGGGAGTGGGGACCCAGTACTTC.

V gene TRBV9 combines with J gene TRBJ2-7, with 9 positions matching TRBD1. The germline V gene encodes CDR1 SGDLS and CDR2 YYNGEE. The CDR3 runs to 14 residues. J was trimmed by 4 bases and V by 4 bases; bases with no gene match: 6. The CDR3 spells CASSPRDREYEQYF. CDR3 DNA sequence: TGTGCCAGCAGCCCACGGGACAGGGAATACGAGCAGTACTTC.

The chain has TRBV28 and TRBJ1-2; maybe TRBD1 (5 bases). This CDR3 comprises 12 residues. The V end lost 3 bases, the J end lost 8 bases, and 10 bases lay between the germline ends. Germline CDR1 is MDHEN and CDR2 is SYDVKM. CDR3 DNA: TGTGCCAGCAGTTTCAGGGTCCGGGGCTACACCTTC. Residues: CASSFRVRGYTF.

The CDR3 bases are TGTGCCAGCAGCCAAGTGGGTGGTTCGGGGCCCCAGCATTTT. This sequence encodes CASSQVGGSGPQHF. The chain uses TRBV4-2 and TRBJ1-5; no clear D gene. CDR3 length equals 14 residues. V was cut by 1 base and J by 9 bases, with 13 bases left in between. The germline CDR1 and CDR2 sequences are LGHNA and YNFKEQ.

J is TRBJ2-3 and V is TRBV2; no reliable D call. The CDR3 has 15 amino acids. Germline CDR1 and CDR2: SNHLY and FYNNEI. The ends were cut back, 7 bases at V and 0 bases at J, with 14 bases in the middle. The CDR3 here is CASMAISSSTDTQYF. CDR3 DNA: TGTGCCAGCATGGCGATAAGTTCTAGCACAGATACGCAGTATTTT.

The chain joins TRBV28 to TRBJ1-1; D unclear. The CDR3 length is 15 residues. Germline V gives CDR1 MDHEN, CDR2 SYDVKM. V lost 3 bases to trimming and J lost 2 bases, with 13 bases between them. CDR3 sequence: CASSFAALGNTEAFF. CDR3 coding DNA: TGTGCCAGCAGTTTTGCAGCCCTCGGAAACACTGAAGCTTTCTTT.

Written as DNA, the CDR3 is TGTGCCAGCCTTCTCGGGGCGAGGACTGAAGCTTTCTTT. This codes for CASLLGARTEAFF. This rearrangement joins TRBV28 to TRBJ1-1, with D maybe TRBD1 (5 bases). The CDR3 spans 13 residues. The germline V and J ends were trimmed by 8 bases and 5 bases, with 15 bases remaining between them. Germline assignment: CDR1 MDHEN and CDR2 SYDVKM.

This CDR3 reads CASSARSREQYF. CDR3 bases: TGTGCCAGCAGCGCGCGCTCAAGGGAGCAGTACTTC. This rearrangement joins TRBV27 to TRBJ2-7; D gene uncertain. Trimming removed 6 bases at V and 7 bases at J, with 13 bases between. CDR3 size: 12 residues. CDR1 is MNHEY, CDR2 SMNVEV, per germline (reference sequence).

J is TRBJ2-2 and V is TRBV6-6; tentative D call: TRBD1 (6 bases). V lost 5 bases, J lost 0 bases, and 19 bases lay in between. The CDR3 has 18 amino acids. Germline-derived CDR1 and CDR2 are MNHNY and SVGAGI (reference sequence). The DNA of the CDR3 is TGTGCCAGCAGTCATCGCTTCGGACAGAAATCGAACACCGGGGAGCTGTTTTTT. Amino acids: CASSHRFGQKSNTGELFF.

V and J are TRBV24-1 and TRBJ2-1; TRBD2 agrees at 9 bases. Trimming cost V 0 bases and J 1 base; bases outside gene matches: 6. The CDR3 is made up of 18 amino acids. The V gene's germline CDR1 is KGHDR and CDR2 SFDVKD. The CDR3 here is CATSDLRDSGRSYNEQFF. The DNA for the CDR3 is TGTGCCACCAGTGATTTGCGGGATAGCGGGAGATCCTACAATGAGCAGTTCTTC.

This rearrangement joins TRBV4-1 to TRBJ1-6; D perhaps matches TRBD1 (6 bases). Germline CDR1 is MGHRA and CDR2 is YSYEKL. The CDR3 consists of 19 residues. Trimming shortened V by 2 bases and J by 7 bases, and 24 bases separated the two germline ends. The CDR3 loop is CASSQYQIVRGAENSPLHF. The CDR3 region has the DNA TGCGCCAGCAGCCAATATCAGATCGTGCGGGGGGCGGAAAATTCACCCCTCCACTTT.

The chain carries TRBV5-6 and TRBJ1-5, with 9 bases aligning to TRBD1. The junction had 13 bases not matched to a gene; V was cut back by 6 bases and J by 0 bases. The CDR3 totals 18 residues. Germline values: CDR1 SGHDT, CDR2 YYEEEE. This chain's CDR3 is CASIPRDREEDSNQPQHF. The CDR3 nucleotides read TGTGCCAGCATCCCCCGGGACAGGGAAGAAGATAGCAATCAGCCCCAGCATTTT.

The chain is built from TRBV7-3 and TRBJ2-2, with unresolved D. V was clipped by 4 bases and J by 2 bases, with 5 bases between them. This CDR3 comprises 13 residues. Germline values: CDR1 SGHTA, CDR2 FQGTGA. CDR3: CASSSANTGELFF. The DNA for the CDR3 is TGTGCCAGCAGCTCGGCTAACACCGGGGAGCTGTTTTTT.

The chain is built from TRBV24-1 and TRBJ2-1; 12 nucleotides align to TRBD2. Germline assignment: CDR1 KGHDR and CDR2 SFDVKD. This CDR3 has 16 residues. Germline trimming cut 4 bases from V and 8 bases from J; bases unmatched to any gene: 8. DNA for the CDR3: TGTGCCACCAGTGACCTCCTAGCGGGAGGGCCCCATGAGCAGTTCTTC. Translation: CATSDLLAGGPHEQFF.

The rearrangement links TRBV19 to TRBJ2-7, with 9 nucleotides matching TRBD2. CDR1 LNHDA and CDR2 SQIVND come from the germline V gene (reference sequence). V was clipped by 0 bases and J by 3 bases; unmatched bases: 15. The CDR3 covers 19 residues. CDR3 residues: CASSIEGRLPSGTLYEQYF. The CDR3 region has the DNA TGTGCCAGTAGTATAGAGGGCCGATTACCTAGCGGGACGCTCTACGAGCAGTACTTC.